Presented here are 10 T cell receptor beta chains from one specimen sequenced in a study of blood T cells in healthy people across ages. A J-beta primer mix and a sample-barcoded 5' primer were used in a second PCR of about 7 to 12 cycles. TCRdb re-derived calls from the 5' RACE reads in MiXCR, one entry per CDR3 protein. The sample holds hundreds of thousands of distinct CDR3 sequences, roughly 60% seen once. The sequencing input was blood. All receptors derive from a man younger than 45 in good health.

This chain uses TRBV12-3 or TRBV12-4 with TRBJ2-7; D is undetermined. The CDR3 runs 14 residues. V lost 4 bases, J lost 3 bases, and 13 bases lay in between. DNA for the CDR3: TGTGCCAGCAGTTCCCAAGGTGTCGGCTACGAGCAGTACTTC. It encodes CASSSQGVGYEQYF.

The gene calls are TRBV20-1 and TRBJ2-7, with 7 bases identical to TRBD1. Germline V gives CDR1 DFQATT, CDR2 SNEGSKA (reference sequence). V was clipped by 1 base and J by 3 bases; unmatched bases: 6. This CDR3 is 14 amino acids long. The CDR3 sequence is CSARGQGVGYEQYF. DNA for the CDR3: TGCAGTGCTAGAGGACAGGGAGTTGGCTACGAGCAGTACTTC.

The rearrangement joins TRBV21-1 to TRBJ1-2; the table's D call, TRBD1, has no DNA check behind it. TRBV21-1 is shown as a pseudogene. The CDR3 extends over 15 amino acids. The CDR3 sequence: CASSYRDRKNYGYTF. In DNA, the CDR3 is TGTGCCAGCAGCTACCGGGACAGAAAAAACTATGGCTACACCTTC.

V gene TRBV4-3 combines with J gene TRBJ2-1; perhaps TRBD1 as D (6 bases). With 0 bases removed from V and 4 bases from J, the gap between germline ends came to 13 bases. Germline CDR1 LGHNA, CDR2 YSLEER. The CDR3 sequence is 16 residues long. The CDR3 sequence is CASSQDTQGRYNEQFF. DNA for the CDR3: TGCGCCAGCAGCCAAGATACCCAGGGGCGGTACAATGAGCAGTTCTTC.

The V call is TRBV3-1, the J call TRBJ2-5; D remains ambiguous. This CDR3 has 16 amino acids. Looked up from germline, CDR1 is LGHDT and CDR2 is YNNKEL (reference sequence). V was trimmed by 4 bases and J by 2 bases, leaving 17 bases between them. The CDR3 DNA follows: TGTGCCAGCAGCCGCCGTTCTTTGGGCCAGCAAGAGACCCAGTACTTC. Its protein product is CASSRRSLGQQETQYF.

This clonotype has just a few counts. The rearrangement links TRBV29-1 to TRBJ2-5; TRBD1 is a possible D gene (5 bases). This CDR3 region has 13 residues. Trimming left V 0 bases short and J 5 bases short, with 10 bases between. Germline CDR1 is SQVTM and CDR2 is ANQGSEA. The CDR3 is CSVEDRVRETQYF. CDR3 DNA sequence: TGCAGCGTTGAAGACAGGGTGCGGGAGACCCAGTACTTC. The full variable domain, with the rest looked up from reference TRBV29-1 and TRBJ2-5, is SAVISQKPSRDICQRGTSLTIQCQVDSQVTMMFWYRQQPGQSLTLIATANQGSEATYESGFVIDKFPISRPNLTFSTLTVSNMSPEDSSIYLCSVEDRVRETQYFGPGTRLLVL.

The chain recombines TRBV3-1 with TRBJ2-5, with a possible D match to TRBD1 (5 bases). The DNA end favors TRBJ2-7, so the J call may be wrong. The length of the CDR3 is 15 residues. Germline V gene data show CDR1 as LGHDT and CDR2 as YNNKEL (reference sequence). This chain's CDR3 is CASSGRTQGKNEQYF. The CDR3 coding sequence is TGTGCCAGCAGCGGAAGAACGCAGGGCAAGAACGAGCAGTACTTC.

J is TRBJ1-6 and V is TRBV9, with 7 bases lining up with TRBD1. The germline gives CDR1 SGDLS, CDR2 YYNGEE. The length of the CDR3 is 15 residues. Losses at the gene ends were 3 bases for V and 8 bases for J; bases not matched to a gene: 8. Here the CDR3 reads CASSARQGWDSPLHF. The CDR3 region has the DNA TGTGCCAGCAGCGCCCGACAGGGATGGGATTCACCCCTCCACTTT.

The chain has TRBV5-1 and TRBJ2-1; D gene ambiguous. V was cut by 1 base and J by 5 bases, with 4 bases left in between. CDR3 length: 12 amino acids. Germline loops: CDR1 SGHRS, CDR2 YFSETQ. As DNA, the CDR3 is TGCGCCAGCAGCTTGTTTGACAATGAGCAGTTCTTC. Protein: CASSLFDNEQFF.

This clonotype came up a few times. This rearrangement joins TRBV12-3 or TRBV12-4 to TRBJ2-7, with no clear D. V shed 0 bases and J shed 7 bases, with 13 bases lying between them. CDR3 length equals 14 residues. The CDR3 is CASSLAQRRSEQYF. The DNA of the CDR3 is TGTGCCAGCAGTTTAGCGCAGAGAAGAAGTGAGCAGTACTTC.